This T cell receptor beta chain was recorded in a study of blood T cell repertoires in COVID-19. Across the study: The origin of the acute and convalescent COVID-19 samples was the United States, Italy and Spain. Sample material is recorded as cDNA or gDNA derived from T cells, B-cell-depleted T cells, or PBMCs.

The CDR3 sequence is 13 residues long. V was cut by 2 bases and J by 2 bases, with 6 bases left in between. Germline V gene data show CDR1 as SNHLY and CDR2 as FYNNEI. Authors' methods: The assay estimated nucleated cells by amplifying reference gene primers. Generated by immunoSEQ multiplex PCR, the TCRdb table keeps only in-frame clones and is missing some. The D gene and trimming were derived from the DNA, and the V and J assignments and clone size from that table. The sample has about 190,000 clones, about three quarters seen once. This receptor was identified in a woman aged 80 or over with active or convalescent COVID-19. This chain joins TRBV2 and TRBJ1-1; no clear D gene. The sample comprised peripheral blood. CDR3 loop: CASSESHNTEAFF. In nucleotides, the CDR3 is TGTGCCAGCAGTGAAAGCCATAACACTGAAGCTTTCTTT.